The sample holds one count of the clone carrying this T cell receptor beta chain. The data were produced by immunoSEQ multiplex PCR, yet TCRdb's version contains in-frame clones alone and is incomplete. The repertoire holds about 390,000 clones, with around 87% as singletons. The sample originates from a study of blood T cell repertoires in COVID-19. Across the whole study: Sample material is recorded as cDNA or gDNA derived from T cells, B-cell-depleted T cells, or PBMCs.

The V gene end was trimmed by 2 bases and the J gene end by 8 bases; junction bases not matched to a gene: 13. The CDR3 runs to 15 residues. Germline values: CDR1 GTSNPN, CDR2 SVGIG (reference sequence). In Seattle, patients joined the study during active infection and were tracked longitudinally. This TCR came from a woman aged 60-75 years with COVID-19, enrolled during active disease. Sequencing was carried out using peripheral blood. The chain combines TRBV30 with TRBJ2-7; 9 bases line up with TRBD1. In DNA form, the CDR3 reads TGTGCCTGGAGTACCGTGGGGACAGGGAGTTCTAAGCAGTACTTC. Its translation is CAWSTVGTGSSKQYF.